This T cell receptor (beta chain) was obtained from a study of blood T cell repertoires in COVID-19. Study overall: The United States, Italy and Spain provided the acute and convalescent COVID-19 samples. T cells, B-cell-depleted T cells, or PBMCs provided the cDNA or gDNA that served as material.

Libraries were prepared by immunoSEQ multiplex PCR; TCRdb keeps only in-frame clonotypes and omits some of them. The data show under 300,000 clones, 85% to 90% seen once. The CDR3 is 19 residues long. The V and J ends lost 2 bases and 4 bases, in that order; junction bases with no gene match: 17. Germline loops: CDR1 LGHNA, CDR2 YNFKEQ. One Seattle source followed patients from active infection through their disease course. The source of this sequence is a woman in her 30s with COVID-19, enrolled during active disease. V gene TRBV4-2 combines with J gene TRBJ2-1; the match to TRBD2 covers 7 bases. The sequenced sample consisted of peripheral blood. The CDR3 bases are TGTGCCAGCAGCCAATTACCGGGGGGTCCCGAACTCCCTTACAATGAGCAGTTCTTC. Translated: CASSQLPGGPELPYNEQFF.